This T cell receptor (beta chain) was sequenced during a study of memory CD4+ T cells and cytomegalovirus serostatus. Study in general: This sample comes from healthy Belgian adults, eight or nine CMV seropositive, around 26 seronegative.

Single viable CD3+CD4+CD8-CD45RO+ cells were sorted as the memory CD4+ T cells. CMV serostatus came from serum IgG against pp150, pp28, p38, p52. This table comes from immunoSEQ multiplex PCR, and its TCRdb copy is limited to in-frame clones, with some not included. The sample shows just over 25,000 clones, approximately 71% of them seen only once. This clone was found once. Sample: memory CD4+ T cells from blood. This clonotype was obtained from an adult in good health and CMV-seronegative.

The CDR3 here is CASRLGDRGGTDTQYF. CDR3 in DNA: TGTGCCAGCAGACTTGGGGACAGGGGCGGGACAGATACGCAGTATTTT. The chain joins TRBV27 to TRBJ2-3; 10 nucleotides match TRBD1. V lost 6 bases and J lost 3; bases outside the gene matches: 9. This CDR3 has 16 amino acids. Per the germline V gene, CDR1 is MNHEY and CDR2 is SMNVEV (reference sequence).